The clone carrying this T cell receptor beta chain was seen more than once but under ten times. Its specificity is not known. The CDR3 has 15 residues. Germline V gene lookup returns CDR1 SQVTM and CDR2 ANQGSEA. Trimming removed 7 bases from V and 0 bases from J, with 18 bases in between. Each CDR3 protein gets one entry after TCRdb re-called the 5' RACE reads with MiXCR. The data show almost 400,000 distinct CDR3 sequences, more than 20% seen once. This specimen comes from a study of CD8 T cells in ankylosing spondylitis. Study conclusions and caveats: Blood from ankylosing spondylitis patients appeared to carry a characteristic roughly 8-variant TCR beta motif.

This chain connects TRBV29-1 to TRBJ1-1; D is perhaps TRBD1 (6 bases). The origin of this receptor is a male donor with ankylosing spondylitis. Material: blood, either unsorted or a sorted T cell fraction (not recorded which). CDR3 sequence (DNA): TGCAGCGCCACTGATTCTGGACAGATGAACACTGAAGCTTTCTTT. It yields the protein CSATDSGQMNTEAFF.